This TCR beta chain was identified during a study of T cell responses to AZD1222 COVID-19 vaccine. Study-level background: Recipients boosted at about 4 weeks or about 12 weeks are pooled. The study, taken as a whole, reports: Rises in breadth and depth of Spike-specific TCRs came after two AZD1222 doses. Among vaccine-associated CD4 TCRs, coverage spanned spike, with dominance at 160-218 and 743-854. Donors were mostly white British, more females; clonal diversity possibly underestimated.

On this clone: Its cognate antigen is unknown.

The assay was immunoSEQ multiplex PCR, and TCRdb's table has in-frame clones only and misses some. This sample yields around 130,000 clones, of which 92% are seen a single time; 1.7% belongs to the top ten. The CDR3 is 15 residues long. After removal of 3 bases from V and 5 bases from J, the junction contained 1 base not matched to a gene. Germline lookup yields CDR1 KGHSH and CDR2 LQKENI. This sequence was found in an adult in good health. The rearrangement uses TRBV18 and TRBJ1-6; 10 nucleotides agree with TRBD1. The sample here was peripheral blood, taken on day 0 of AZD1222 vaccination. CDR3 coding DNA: TGTGCCAGCTCACCGGGGACAGGGGATAATTCACCCCTCCACTTT. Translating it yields CASSPGTGDNSPLHF.